The T cell receptor beta chain described here comes from a study of human T cells and chemical hapten exposure. Study in general: Small pooled library volume differences mainly caused per-sample TCR yield variation.

Library construction involved attaching unique molecular identifiers to individual cDNA molecules, which allowed quantitative, reproducible TCR counting. Per the authors' pipeline: TCR counts had a median of about 92,000 per sample and spanned roughly 20,000 to 690,600. TCRdb independently ran MiXCR on the RACE reads; one entry per CDR3 protein. TCRdb's processing, not the study's, gives the V and J calls here. The repertoire includes roughly 100,000 distinct CDR3 sequences, about 8.6% of them detected once, and about 3% sits in the top ten. The V gene lost 4 bases and the J gene lost 2 bases, with 10 bases spanning the gap. The CDR3 totals 14 residues. Germline V gene sequence: CDR1 LGHDT, CDR2 YNNKEL (reference sequence). This clonotype was detected many times. Described time point: healthy volunteer bleed at 2 weeks. Unfractionated whole blood yielded total RNA.

The TCR sequence derives from a female donor in good health. Some clones in this sample may be carry-over from other donors' samples. This chain links TRBV3-1 with TRBJ2-3; TRBD2 is a possible D gene (5 bases). Sequencing used whole blood. CDR3 sequence: CASSPWRPTDTQYF. In nucleotides, the CDR3 is TGTGCCAGCAGCCCCTGGAGGCCCACAGATACGCAGTATTTT.